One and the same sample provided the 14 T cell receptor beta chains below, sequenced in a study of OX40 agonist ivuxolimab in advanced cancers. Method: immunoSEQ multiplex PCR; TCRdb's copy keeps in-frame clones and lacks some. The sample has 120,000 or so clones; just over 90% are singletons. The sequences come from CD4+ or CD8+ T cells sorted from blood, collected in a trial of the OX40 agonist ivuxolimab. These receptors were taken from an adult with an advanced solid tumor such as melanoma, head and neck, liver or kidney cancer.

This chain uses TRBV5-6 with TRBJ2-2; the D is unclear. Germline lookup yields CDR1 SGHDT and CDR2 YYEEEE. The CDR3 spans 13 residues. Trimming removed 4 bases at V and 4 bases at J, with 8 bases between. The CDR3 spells CASSVRPTGELFF. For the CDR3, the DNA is TGTGCCAGCAGCGTGAGGCCCACCGGGGAGCTGTTTTTT.

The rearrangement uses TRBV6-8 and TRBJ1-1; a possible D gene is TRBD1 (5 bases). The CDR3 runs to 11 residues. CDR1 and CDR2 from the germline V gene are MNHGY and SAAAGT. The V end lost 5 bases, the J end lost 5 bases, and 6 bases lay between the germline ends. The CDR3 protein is CASSQGTEAFF. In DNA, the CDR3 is TGTGCCAGCAGTCAGGGAACTGAAGCTTTCTTT.

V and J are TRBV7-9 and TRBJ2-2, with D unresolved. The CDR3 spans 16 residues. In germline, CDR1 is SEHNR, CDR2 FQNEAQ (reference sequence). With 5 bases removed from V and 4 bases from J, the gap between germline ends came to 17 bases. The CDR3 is CASSPLQLRGTGELFF. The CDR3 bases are TGTGCCAGCAGCCCCCTACAGCTTCGAGGCACCGGGGAGCTGTTTTTT.

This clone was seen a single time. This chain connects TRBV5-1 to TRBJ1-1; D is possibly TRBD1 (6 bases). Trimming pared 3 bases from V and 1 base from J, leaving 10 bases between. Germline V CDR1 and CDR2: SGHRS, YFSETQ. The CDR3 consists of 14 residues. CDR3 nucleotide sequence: TGCGCCAGCAGCTATGGACAGCCGAACACTGAAGCTTTCTTT. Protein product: CASSYGQPNTEAFF.

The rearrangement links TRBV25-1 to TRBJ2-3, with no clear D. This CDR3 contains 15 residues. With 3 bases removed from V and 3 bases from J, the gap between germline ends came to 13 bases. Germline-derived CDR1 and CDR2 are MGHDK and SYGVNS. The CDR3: CASSEVTPTTDTQYF. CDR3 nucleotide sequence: TGTGCCAGCAGTGAGGTGACTCCTACAACAGATACGCAGTATTTT.

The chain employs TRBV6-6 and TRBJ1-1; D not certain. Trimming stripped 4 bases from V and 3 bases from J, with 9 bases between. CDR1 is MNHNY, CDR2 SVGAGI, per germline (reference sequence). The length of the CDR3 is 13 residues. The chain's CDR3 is CASSSTLDTEAFF. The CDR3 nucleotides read TGTGCCAGCAGTTCCACGCTCGACACTGAAGCTTTCTTT.

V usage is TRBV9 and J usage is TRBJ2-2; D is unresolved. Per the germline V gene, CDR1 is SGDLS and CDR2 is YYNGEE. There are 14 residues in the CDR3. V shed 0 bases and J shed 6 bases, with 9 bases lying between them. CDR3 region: CASSVATPAGELFF. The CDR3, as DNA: TGTGCCAGCAGCGTAGCAACCCCTGCCGGGGAGCTGTTTTTT.

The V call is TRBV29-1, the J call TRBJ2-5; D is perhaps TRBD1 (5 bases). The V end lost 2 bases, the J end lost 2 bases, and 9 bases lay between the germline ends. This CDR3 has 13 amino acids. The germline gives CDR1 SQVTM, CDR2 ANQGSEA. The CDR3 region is CSVERGIQETQYF. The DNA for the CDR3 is TGCAGCGTTGAAAGGGGCATTCAAGAGACCCAGTACTTC.

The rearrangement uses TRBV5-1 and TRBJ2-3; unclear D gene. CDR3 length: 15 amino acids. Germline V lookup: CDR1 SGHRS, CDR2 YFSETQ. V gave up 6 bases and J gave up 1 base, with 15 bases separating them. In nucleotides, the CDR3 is TGCGCCAGCACCCGATCGACAAGGGGCACAGATACGCAGTATTTT. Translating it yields CASTRSTRGTDTQYF.

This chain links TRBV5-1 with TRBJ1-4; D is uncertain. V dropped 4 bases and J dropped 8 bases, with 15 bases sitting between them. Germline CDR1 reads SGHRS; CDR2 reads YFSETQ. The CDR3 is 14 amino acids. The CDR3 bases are TGCGCCAGCAGCACAAACAGTGGTGGGGAAAAACTGTTTTTT. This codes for CASSTNSGGEKLFF. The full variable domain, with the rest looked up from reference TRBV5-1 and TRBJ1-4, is KAGVTQTPRYLIKTRGQQVTLSCSPISGHRSVSWYQQTPGQGLQFLFEYFSETQRNKGNFPGRFSGRQFSNSRSEMNVSTLELGDSALYLCASSTNSGGEKLFFGSGTQLSVL.

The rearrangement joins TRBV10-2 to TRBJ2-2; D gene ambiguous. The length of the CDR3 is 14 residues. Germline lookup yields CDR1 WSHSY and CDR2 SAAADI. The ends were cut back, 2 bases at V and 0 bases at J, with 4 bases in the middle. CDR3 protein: CASSEAANTGELFF. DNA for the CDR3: TGCGCCAGCAGTGAGGCGGCGAACACCGGGGAGCTGTTTTTT.

The DNA for the CDR3 is TGTGCCAGTAGTGCGCTGAAAGCAACTAATGAAAAACTGTTTTTT. It yields the protein CASSALKATNEKLFF. V gene TRBV19 combines with J gene TRBJ1-4; D is unresolved. The germline V and J ends were trimmed by 5 bases and 0 bases, with 10 bases remaining between them. This CDR3 spans 15 amino acids. Germline CDR1 reads LNHDA; CDR2 reads SQIVND (reference sequence).

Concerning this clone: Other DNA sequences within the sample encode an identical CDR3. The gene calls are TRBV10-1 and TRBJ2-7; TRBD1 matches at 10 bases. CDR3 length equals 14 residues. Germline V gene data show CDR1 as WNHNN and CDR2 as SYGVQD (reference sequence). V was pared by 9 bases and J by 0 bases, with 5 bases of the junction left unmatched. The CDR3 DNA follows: TGCGCCAGTTCCAGGACAGGGGGCTCCTACGAGCAGTACTTC. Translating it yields CASSRTGGSYEQYF.

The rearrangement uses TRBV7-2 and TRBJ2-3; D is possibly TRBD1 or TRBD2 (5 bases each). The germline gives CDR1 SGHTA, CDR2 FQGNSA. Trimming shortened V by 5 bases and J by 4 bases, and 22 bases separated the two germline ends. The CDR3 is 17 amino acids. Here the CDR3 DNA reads TGTGCCAGCAGCCCTATTGGGGGTTCTCTATTCCCAGATACGCAGTATTTT. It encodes CASSPIGGSLFPDTQYF.